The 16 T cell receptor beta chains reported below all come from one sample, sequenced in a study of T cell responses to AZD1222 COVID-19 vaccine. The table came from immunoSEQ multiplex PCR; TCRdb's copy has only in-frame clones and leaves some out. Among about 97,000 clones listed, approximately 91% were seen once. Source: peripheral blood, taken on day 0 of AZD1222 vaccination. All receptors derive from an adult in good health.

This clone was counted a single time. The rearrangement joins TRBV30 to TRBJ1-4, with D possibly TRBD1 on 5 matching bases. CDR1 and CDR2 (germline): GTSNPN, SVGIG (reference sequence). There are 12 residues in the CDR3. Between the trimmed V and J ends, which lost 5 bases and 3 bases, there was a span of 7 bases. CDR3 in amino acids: CAWATANEKLFF. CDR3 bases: TGTGCCTGGGCGACAGCTAATGAAAAACTGTTTTTT.

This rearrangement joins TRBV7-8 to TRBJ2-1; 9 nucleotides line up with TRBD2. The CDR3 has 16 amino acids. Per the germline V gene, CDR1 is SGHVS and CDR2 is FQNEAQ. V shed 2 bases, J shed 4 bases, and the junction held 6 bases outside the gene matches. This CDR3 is CASSLLGTSRYNEQFF. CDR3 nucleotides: TGTGCCAGCAGCTTATTGGGGACTAGCAGGTACAATGAGCAGTTCTTC.

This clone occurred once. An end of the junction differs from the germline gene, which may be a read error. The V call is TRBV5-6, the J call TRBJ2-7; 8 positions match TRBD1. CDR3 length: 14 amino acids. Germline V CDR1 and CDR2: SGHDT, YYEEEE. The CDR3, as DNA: TGTGCCAGCAGCCCCCTAGACCGGGACAGGCTCCGTCACTTC. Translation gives CASSPLDRDRLRHF. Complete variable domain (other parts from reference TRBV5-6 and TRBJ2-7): DAGVTQSPTHLIKTRGQQVTLRCSPKSGHDTVSWYQQALGQGPQFIFQYYEEEERQRGNFPDRFSGHQFPNYSSELNVNALLLGDSALYLCASSPLDRDRLRHFGPGTRLTVT.

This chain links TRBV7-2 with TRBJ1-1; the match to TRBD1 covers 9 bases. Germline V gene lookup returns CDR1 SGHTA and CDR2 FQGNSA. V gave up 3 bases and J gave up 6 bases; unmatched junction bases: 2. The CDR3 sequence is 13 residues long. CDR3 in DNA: TGTGCCAGCAGCTTTACAGGGGGCGCTGAAGCTTTCTTT. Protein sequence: CASSFTGGAEAFF.

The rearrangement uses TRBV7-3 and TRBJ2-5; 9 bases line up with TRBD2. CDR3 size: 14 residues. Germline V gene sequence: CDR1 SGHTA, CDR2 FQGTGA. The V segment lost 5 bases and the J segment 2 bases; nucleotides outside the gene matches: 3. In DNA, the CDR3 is TGTGCCAGCAGCGCCGCGGGGGGGCAAGAGACCCAGTACTTC. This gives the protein CASSAAGGQETQYF. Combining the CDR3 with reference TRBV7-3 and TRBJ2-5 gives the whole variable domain GAGVSQTPSNKVTEKGKYVELRCDPISGHTALYWYRQSLGQGPEFLIYFQGTGAADDSGLPNDRFFAVRPEGSVSTLKIQRTERGDSAVYLCASSAAGGQETQYFGPGTRLLVL.

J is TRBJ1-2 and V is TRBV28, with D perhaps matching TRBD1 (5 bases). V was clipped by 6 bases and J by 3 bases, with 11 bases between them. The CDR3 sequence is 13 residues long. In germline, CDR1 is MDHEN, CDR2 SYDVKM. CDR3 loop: CASRRGTDYGYTF. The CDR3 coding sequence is TGTGCCAGCAGGCGGGGGACCGACTATGGCTACACCTTC.

The DNA of the CDR3 is TGTGCCAGCAGCTTAGACAGGAGCACCGGGGAGCTGTTTTTT. Translated: CASSLDRSTGELFF. This chain links TRBV7-9 with TRBJ2-2; TRBD1 is a possible D gene (5 bases). Trimming removed 1 base from V and 4 bases from J, with 7 bases in between. This CDR3 comprises 14 residues. Germline loops: CDR1 SEHNR, CDR2 FQNEAQ (reference sequence). The full variable domain, rest sourced from reference TRBV7-9 and TRBJ2-2, is DTGVSQNPRHKITKRGQNVTFRCDPISEHNRLYWYRQTLGQGPEFLTYFQNEAQLEKSRLLSDRFSAERPKGSFSTLEIQRTEQGDSAMYLCASSLDRSTGELFFGEGSRLTVL.

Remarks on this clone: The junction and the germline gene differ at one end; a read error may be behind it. CDR3 nucleotide sequence: TGTGCCCGCAGCGCCCTGGGCGGGGGGGGGAAAGAGACCCAGTACTTC. It codes for CARSALGGGGKETQYF. V gene TRBV2 combines with J gene TRBJ2-5; 9 nucleotides match TRBD2. The CDR3 runs 16 residues. Germline-derived CDR1 and CDR2 are SNHLY and FYNNEI.

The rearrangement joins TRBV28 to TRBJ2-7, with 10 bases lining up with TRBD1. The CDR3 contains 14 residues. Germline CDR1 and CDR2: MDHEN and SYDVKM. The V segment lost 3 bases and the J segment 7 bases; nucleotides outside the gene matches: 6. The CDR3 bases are TGTGCCAGCAGTTTGGACAGGGGGTATGGAGAGCAGTACTTC. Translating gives CASSLDRGYGEQYF.

The CDR3, as DNA: TGCGCCAGCAGCCAGCCACCTCTGTACGAGCAGTACTTC. Amino acids: CASSQPPLYEQYF. V is TRBV4-1 and J is TRBJ2-7; no clear D. CDR3 length equals 13 residues. The V and J ends lost 3 bases and 4 bases respectively, with 10 bases between them. Per the germline V gene, CDR1 is MGHRA and CDR2 is YSYEKL.

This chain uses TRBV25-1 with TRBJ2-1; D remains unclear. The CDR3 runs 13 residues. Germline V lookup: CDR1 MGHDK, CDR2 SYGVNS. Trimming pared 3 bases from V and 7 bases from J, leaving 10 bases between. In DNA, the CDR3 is TGTGCCAGCAGTGAGGAAGGCGCGAATGAGCAGTTCTTC. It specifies CASSEEGANEQFF.

CDR3 in amino acids: CASSYSMSGAYNEQFF. The CDR3 region has the DNA TGTGCCAGCAGTTACTCGATGTCAGGGGCCTACAATGAGCAGTTCTTC. The gene calls are TRBV6-6 and TRBJ2-1; weak D call: TRBD1 (6 bases). This CDR3 contains 16 residues. V was shortened by 0 bases and J by 2 bases, with 11 bases between the two germline ends. Per germline, CDR1 MNHNY and CDR2 SVGAGI (reference sequence).

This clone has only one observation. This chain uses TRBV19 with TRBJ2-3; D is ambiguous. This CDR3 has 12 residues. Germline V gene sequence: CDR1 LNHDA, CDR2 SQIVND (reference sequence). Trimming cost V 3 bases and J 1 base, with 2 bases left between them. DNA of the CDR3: TGTGCCAGTAGTATGGGCACAGATACGCAGTATTTT. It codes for CASSMGTDTQYF.

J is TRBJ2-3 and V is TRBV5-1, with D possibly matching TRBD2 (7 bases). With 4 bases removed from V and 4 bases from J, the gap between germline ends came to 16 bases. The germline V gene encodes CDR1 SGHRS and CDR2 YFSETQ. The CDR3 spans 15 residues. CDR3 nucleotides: TGCGCCAGCAGCGTACAACAGGGAGGGGCAGATACGCAGTATTTT. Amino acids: CASSVQQGGADTQYF.

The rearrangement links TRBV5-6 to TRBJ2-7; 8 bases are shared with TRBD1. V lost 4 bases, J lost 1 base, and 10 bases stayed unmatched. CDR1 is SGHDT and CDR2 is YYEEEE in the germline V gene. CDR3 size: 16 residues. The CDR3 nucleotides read TGTGCCAGCAGCGGCGCCGGGACAGGCCTTTCCTACGAGCAGTACTTC. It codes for CASSGAGTGLSYEQYF. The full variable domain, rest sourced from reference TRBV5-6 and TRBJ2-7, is DAGVTQSPTHLIKTRGQQVTLRCSPKSGHDTVSWYQQALGQGPQFIFQYYEEEERQRGNFPDRFSGHQFPNYSSELNVNALLLGDSALYLCASSGAGTGLSYEQYFGPGTRLTVT.

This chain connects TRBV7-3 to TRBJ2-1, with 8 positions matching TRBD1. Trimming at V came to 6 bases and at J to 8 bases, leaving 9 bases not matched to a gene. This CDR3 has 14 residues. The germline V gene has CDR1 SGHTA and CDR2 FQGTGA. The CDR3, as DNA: TGTGCCAGCAGTCATGACAGGGGAGGCGATGAGCAGTTCTTC. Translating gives CASSHDRGGDEQFF.